Listed here are 32 T cell receptor beta chains from one sample, sequenced in a study of CD8 T cell repertoires and HIV-1 epitope variants. Clones were sequenced by immunoSEQ multiplex PCR, and TCRdb holds only the in-frame ones, with some missing. Of under 100,000 clones in the sample, approximately 70% were seen once. Sequenced: uncultured baseline CD8+ T cells from peripheral blood mononuclear cells (PBMCs). These receptors all stem from a male donor with HIV.

To note about this clone: Its ends do not fully match the called genes, so a read error is possible. This chain joins TRBV5-1 and TRBJ2-1, with a possible D match to TRBD2 (6 bases). Germline CDR1 reads SGHRS; CDR2 reads YFSETQ. This CDR3 is built from 14 residues. CDR3 loop: CASRLGGGYNEQFF. In DNA form, the CDR3 reads TGCGCCAGCAGATTGGGAGGAGGCTACAATGAGCAGTTCTTC.

This chain joins TRBV19 and TRBJ1-2, with D hard to call. Trimming stripped 8 bases from V and 0 bases from J, with 16 bases between. This CDR3 comprises 15 residues. Looked up from germline, CDR1 is LNHDA and CDR2 is SQIVND (reference sequence). DNA for the CDR3: TGTGCCAGTGGAGAAGAGACGAAGGCTAACTATGGCTACACCTTC. This translates into CASGEETKANYGYTF.

This clone occurred a few times. This chain links TRBV4-3 with TRBJ1-6; D remains ambiguous. CDR1 and CDR2 (germline): LGHNA, YSLEER. Trimming took 0 bases from V and 6 from J, leaving 18 bases between them. The CDR3 loop spans 18 amino acids. Written as DNA, the CDR3 is TGCGCCAGCAGCCAAGATGCAGGACGAATCCGGGGTAATTCACCCCTCCACTTT. Translation gives CASSQDAGRIRGNSPLHF.

The chain recombines TRBV18 with TRBJ1-4; weak D call: TRBD1 (6 bases). Germline CDR1 and CDR2: KGHSH and LQKENI. The CDR3 length is 17 residues. V dropped 3 bases and J dropped 2 bases, with 16 bases sitting between them. The CDR3 loop reads CASSPRGGGGTNEKLFF. The DNA for the CDR3 is TGTGCCAGCTCACCGCGCGGGGGGGGCGGCACTAATGAAAAACTGTTTTTT.

The chain employs TRBV15 and TRBJ2-3; 11 bases match TRBD1. Germline V gene data show CDR1 as LNHNV and CDR2 as YYDKDF (reference sequence). The CDR3 spans 17 residues. V shed 3 bases, J shed 2 bases, and the junction held 7 bases outside the gene matches. The DNA of the CDR3 is TGTGCCACCAGCAGGGCCGGACAGGGGGCGAACACAGATACGCAGTATTTT. Translation gives CATSRAGQGANTDTQYF.

The V call is TRBV13, the J call TRBJ1-3; TRBD1 matches 8 bases. Germline V gene data show CDR1 as PRHDT and CDR2 as FYEKMQ (reference sequence). CDR3 length: 16 residues. V gave up 0 bases and J gave up 0 bases; unmatched junction bases: 1. The CDR3 loop reads CASSLGTGVSGNTIYF. CDR3 in DNA: TGTGCCAGCAGCTTAGGGACAGGGGTCTCTGGAAACACCATATATTTT.

The rearrangement uses TRBV5-4 and TRBJ2-7; D unclear. Between the trimmed V and J ends, which lost 2 bases and 2 bases, there was a span of 8 bases. This CDR3 has 13 amino acids. The germline CDR1 and CDR2 sequences are SGHNT and YYREEE (reference sequence). CDR3 amino acids: CASSFPSAYEQYF. The CDR3 DNA sequence: TGTGCCAGCAGCTTCCCCTCGGCCTACGAGCAGTACTTC.

This clone has more than one count but fewer than ten. The chain couples TRBV27 to TRBJ2-7, with 9 bases lining up with TRBD1. V lost 3 bases to trimming and J lost 9 bases; unmatched junction nucleotides: 3. The length of the CDR3 is 12 residues. Germline V lookup: CDR1 MNHEY, CDR2 SMNVEV (reference sequence). DNA of the CDR3: TGTGCCAGCAGTTTTACGGGACAGGGGCAGTACTTC. Encoded protein: CASSFTGQGQYF.

A few counts support this clone. V gene TRBV4-1 combines with J gene TRBJ2-3; D unclear. The CDR3 has 15 residues. V gave up 4 bases and J gave up 2 bases, with 13 bases separating them. From germline, CDR1 is MGHRA and CDR2 YSYEKL. The CDR3: CASSLLWAYTDTQYF. Here the CDR3 DNA reads TGCGCCAGCAGCCTCCTGTGGGCTTACACAGATACGCAGTATTTT.

The J gene is TRBJ2-2, the V gene TRBV7-6, with a weak D call TRBD2 (7 bases). From germline, CDR1 is SGHVS and CDR2 FNYEAQ. The CDR3 contains 17 residues. V was clipped by 1 base and J by 1 base, with 13 bases between them. In DNA, the CDR3 is TGTGCCAGCAGCTTAGTTGGCGGGGGCCTGAACACCGGGGAGCTGTTTTTT. Amino acid sequence: CASSLVGGGLNTGELFF.

This clone was counted only a few times. The chain combines TRBV30 with TRBJ1-4; TRBD1 is a possible D gene (6 bases). The CDR3 has 12 amino acids. CDR1 and CDR2 from the germline V gene are GTSNPN and SVGIG (reference sequence). Trimming took 4 bases from V and 7 from J, leaving 10 bases between them. CDR3 DNA: TGTGCCTGGAACAGGGAGGGTGAAAAACTGTTTTTT. It yields the protein CAWNREGEKLFF.

This chain joins TRBV6-5 and TRBJ1-1, with a tentative D call TRBD1 (5 bases). This CDR3 contains 15 residues. Germline values: CDR1 MNHEY, CDR2 SVGAGI. V lost 6 bases and J 1 base, leaving 15 bases between the germline ends. In DNA form, the CDR3 reads TGTGCCAGCAGGCCCTATGGGGCGGGGAACACTGAAGCTTTCTTT. It encodes CASRPYGAGNTEAFF.

V is TRBV29-1 and J is TRBJ2-3; 11 bases fit TRBD1. CDR1 and CDR2 from the germline V gene are SQVTM and ANQGSEA. The V gene end was trimmed by 3 bases and the J gene end by 7 bases; junction bases not matched to a gene: 3. This CDR3 is built from 13 residues. The CDR3 sequence is CSVDWTGGHTQYF. Written as DNA, the CDR3 is TGCAGCGTTGATTGGACAGGGGGCCATACGCAGTATTTT.

In the case of this clone: This CDR3 is also generated by other DNA sequences in the sample. J is TRBJ2-6 and V is TRBV15; no reliable D call. V was pared by 3 bases and J by 4 bases, with 13 bases between. Germline V CDR1 and CDR2: LNHNV, YYDKDF (reference sequence). This CDR3 is built from 16 residues. In DNA, the CDR3 is TGTGCCACCAGCAGGTCGCGTGTCCCCGGGGCCAACGTCCTGACTTTC. Translated, it gives CATSRSRVPGANVLTF.

Regarding this clone: The same CDR3 arises from other DNA sequences in this sample as well. The chain joins TRBV7-2 to TRBJ1-6, with D hard to call. Germline V gene data show CDR1 as SGHTA and CDR2 as FQGNSA. The CDR3 runs 13 residues. Deletions cut 5 bases from V and 7 bases from J, with 9 bases between. The CDR3 sequence: CASSLPGNSPLHF. The CDR3 nucleotides are TGTGCCAGCAGCCTACCCGGAAATTCACCCCTCCACTTT.

The gene calls are TRBV7-2 and TRBJ1-3; D is unclear. The V gene lost 1 base and the J gene lost 4 bases, with 5 bases spanning the gap. Germline CDR1 and CDR2: SGHTA and FQGNSA. The CDR3 extends over 13 amino acids. CDR3 in amino acids: CASSLGVGNTIYF. In DNA form, the CDR3 reads TGTGCCAGCAGCTTAGGGGTCGGAAACACCATATATTTT.

This chain connects TRBV7-8 to TRBJ2-5, with D perhaps assigned TRBD1 or TRBD2 (5 bases each). The CDR3 contains 15 residues. Germline V gene sequence: CDR1 SGHVS, CDR2 FQNEAQ. Trimming cost V 3 bases and J 5 bases, with 16 bases left between them. CDR3 residues: CASSFGTQKGETQYF. The CDR3 nucleotides read TGTGCCAGCAGCTTTGGGACCCAAAAGGGGGAGACCCAGTACTTC.

The chain recombines TRBV30 with TRBJ2-7; 12 bases line up with TRBD2. The junction had 7 bases not matched to a gene; V was cut back by 8 bases and J by 5 bases. Germline CDR1 and CDR2: GTSNPN and SVGIG (reference sequence). The CDR3 runs to 13 residues. CDR3 residues: CASTSGGLDEQYF. The CDR3 DNA is TGTGCCAGCACTAGCGGGGGGCTGGACGAGCAGTACTTC.

This chain joins TRBV28 and TRBJ2-7; TRBD1 agrees at 7 bases. CDR3 length: 14 amino acids. The germline V gene encodes CDR1 MDHEN and CDR2 SYDVKM. The V gene end was trimmed by 2 bases and the J gene end by 0 bases; junction bases not matched to a gene: 1. CDR3 sequence reads: CASSLRQGSYEQYF. The CDR3 DNA reads TGTGCCAGCAGTTTAAGACAGGGCTCCTACGAGCAGTACTTC.

This chain connects TRBV5-1 to TRBJ2-2; 11 bases align to TRBD1. The J segment lost 13 bases and the V segment lost 0 bases, leaving 8 bases of the junction unmatched. Germline assignment: CDR1 SGHRS and CDR2 YFSETQ. The CDR3 runs to 15 residues. The CDR3 nucleotides read TGCGCCAGCAGCTTGGGGACAGGGGGCTTCGGTTGGCTGTTTTTT. Its protein product is CASSLGTGGFGWLFF.

The V gene is TRBV9, the J gene TRBJ1-1, with D possibly TRBD1 on 6 matching bases. This CDR3 has 15 amino acids. Germline CDR1 SGDLS, CDR2 YYNGEE. V shed 7 bases and J shed 5 bases, with 21 bases lying between them. CDR3 DNA: TGTGCCAGCCAGGACCGAGGCACAGGGAGAACTGAAGCTTTCTTT. This translates into CASQDRGTGRTEAFF.

The chain has TRBV18 and TRBJ1-4; D is undetermined. The CDR3 sequence is 15 residues long. Germline loops: CDR1 KGHSH, CDR2 LQKENI. The ends were cut back, 3 bases at V and 7 bases at J, with 15 bases in the middle. CDR3 sequence (DNA): TGTGCCAGCTCACCGACTACAGATTTAGGTGAAAAACTGTTTTTT. Amino acid sequence: CASSPTTDLGEKLFF.

This chain uses TRBV19 with TRBJ2-1; D remains ambiguous. CDR3 length: 14 amino acids. Germline-derived CDR1 and CDR2 are LNHDA and SQIVND (reference sequence). Trimming left V 1 base short and J 8 bases short, with 12 bases between. The CDR3 coding sequence is TGTGCCAGTAGTATAGCCCACCCTAGGGATGAGCAGTTCTTC. Protein product: CASSIAHPRDEQFF.

This chain connects TRBV21-1 to TRBJ2-1. TRBV21-1 is an annotated pseudogene. This CDR3 has 13 residues. In DNA, the CDR3 is TGTGCCAGCAGCAAAGCAGTGCCGGCTGGGCAGTTCTTC. Encoded protein: CASSKAVPAGQFF.

Only one count was recorded for this clone. The CDR3 loop reads CASSLGTGDRGAGYTF. The DNA of the CDR3 is TGCGCCAGCAGCTTGGGTACCGGGGACAGGGGGGCCGGCTACACCTTC. The J gene is TRBJ1-2, the V gene TRBV5-1; 11 nucleotides line up with TRBD1. J lost 8 bases, V lost 0 bases, and 9 bases had no gene match. The CDR3 loop spans 16 amino acids. Germline loops: CDR1 SGHRS, CDR2 YFSETQ.

V gene TRBV5-1 combines with J gene TRBJ2-1; D gene uncertain. V dropped 0 bases and J dropped 0 bases, with 10 bases sitting between them. The CDR3 has 16 residues. Germline V lookup: CDR1 SGHRS, CDR2 YFSETQ. The CDR3 loop is CASSLGGPSSYNEQFF. CDR3 DNA sequence: TGCGCCAGCAGCTTGGGGGGTCCGAGCTCCTACAATGAGCAGTTCTTC.

The genes are TRBV30 and TRBJ2-5, with a possible D match to TRBD2 (5 bases). CDR1 and CDR2 from the germline V gene are GTSNPN and SVGIG (reference sequence). The CDR3 covers 15 residues. V lost 4 bases and J 4 bases, leaving 19 bases between the germline ends. CDR3 sequence reads: CAWNRRARVGETQYF. The DNA of the CDR3 is TGTGCCTGGAATAGGCGGGCCCGGGTGGGAGAGACCCAGTACTTC. Variable domain in full (rest from reference TRBV30 and TRBJ2-5): SQTIHQWPATLVQPVGSPLSLECTVEGTSNPNLYWYRQAAGRGLQLLFYSVGIGQISSEVPQNLSASRPQDRQFILSSKKLLLSDSGFYLCAWNRRARVGETQYFGPGTRLLVL.

The V and J genes are TRBV6-6 and TRBJ2-7, with 7 bases lining up with TRBD2. V lost 5 bases and J lost 6; bases outside the gene matches: 4. Germline assignment: CDR1 MNHNY and CDR2 SVGAGI (reference sequence). The CDR3 sequence is 12 residues long. The CDR3 sequence: CASSAGTIEQYF. The CDR3 region has the DNA TGTGCCAGCAGTGCGGGGACTATCGAGCAGTACTTC.

The rearrangement links TRBV18 to TRBJ2-3, with 8 bases identical to TRBD1. Trimming removed 4 bases from V and 2 bases from J; junction bases left unmatched: 8. Germline CDR1 and CDR2: KGHSH and LQKENI. The CDR3 is 16 residues long. CDR3 protein: CASSQDRADHTDTQYF. The CDR3 bases are TGTGCCAGCTCACAGGACAGGGCCGACCACACAGATACGCAGTATTTT.

A remark on this clone: The sample carries other DNA sequences with the same CDR3. The chain recombines TRBV29-1 with TRBJ1-2; the D gene is possibly TRBD1 (5 bases). Germline CDR1 is SQVTM and CDR2 is ANQGSEA. The V and J ends lost 1 base and 8 bases respectively, with 11 bases between them. There are 12 residues in the CDR3. The CDR3 DNA reads TGCAGCGTTGAAGTTGGGGGTCGGGGCTACACCTTC. Protein sequence: CSVEVGGRGYTF. Supplemented by reference TRBV29-1 and TRBJ1-2, the full variable domain reads SAVISQKPSRDICQRGTSLTIQCQVDSQVTMMFWYRQQPGQSLTLIATANQGSEATYESGFVIDKFPISRPNLTFSTLTVSNMSPEDSSIYLCSVEVGGRGYTFGSGTRLTVV.

This clone was detected only a few times. V is TRBV27 and J is TRBJ2-1, with D possibly being TRBD2 (5 bases). Trimming removed 4 bases at V and 6 bases at J, with 10 bases between. Germline V gives CDR1 MNHEY, CDR2 SMNVEV (reference sequence). CDR3 length equals 13 residues. CDR3 nucleotides: TGTGCCAGCAGTTGGCTACTAGGCAATGAGCAGTTCTTC. It specifies CASSWLLGNEQFF.

V gene TRBV2 combines with J gene TRBJ2-7; 12 bases line up with TRBD1. CDR1 is SNHLY and CDR2 is FYNNEI in the germline V gene. V shed 10 bases, J shed 6 bases, and the junction held 7 bases outside the gene matches. This CDR3 spans 13 amino acids. The CDR3 DNA reads as TGTGCCACTCGGGGACAGGGGGCCGGCGAGCAGTACTTC. It specifies CATRGQGAGEQYF.